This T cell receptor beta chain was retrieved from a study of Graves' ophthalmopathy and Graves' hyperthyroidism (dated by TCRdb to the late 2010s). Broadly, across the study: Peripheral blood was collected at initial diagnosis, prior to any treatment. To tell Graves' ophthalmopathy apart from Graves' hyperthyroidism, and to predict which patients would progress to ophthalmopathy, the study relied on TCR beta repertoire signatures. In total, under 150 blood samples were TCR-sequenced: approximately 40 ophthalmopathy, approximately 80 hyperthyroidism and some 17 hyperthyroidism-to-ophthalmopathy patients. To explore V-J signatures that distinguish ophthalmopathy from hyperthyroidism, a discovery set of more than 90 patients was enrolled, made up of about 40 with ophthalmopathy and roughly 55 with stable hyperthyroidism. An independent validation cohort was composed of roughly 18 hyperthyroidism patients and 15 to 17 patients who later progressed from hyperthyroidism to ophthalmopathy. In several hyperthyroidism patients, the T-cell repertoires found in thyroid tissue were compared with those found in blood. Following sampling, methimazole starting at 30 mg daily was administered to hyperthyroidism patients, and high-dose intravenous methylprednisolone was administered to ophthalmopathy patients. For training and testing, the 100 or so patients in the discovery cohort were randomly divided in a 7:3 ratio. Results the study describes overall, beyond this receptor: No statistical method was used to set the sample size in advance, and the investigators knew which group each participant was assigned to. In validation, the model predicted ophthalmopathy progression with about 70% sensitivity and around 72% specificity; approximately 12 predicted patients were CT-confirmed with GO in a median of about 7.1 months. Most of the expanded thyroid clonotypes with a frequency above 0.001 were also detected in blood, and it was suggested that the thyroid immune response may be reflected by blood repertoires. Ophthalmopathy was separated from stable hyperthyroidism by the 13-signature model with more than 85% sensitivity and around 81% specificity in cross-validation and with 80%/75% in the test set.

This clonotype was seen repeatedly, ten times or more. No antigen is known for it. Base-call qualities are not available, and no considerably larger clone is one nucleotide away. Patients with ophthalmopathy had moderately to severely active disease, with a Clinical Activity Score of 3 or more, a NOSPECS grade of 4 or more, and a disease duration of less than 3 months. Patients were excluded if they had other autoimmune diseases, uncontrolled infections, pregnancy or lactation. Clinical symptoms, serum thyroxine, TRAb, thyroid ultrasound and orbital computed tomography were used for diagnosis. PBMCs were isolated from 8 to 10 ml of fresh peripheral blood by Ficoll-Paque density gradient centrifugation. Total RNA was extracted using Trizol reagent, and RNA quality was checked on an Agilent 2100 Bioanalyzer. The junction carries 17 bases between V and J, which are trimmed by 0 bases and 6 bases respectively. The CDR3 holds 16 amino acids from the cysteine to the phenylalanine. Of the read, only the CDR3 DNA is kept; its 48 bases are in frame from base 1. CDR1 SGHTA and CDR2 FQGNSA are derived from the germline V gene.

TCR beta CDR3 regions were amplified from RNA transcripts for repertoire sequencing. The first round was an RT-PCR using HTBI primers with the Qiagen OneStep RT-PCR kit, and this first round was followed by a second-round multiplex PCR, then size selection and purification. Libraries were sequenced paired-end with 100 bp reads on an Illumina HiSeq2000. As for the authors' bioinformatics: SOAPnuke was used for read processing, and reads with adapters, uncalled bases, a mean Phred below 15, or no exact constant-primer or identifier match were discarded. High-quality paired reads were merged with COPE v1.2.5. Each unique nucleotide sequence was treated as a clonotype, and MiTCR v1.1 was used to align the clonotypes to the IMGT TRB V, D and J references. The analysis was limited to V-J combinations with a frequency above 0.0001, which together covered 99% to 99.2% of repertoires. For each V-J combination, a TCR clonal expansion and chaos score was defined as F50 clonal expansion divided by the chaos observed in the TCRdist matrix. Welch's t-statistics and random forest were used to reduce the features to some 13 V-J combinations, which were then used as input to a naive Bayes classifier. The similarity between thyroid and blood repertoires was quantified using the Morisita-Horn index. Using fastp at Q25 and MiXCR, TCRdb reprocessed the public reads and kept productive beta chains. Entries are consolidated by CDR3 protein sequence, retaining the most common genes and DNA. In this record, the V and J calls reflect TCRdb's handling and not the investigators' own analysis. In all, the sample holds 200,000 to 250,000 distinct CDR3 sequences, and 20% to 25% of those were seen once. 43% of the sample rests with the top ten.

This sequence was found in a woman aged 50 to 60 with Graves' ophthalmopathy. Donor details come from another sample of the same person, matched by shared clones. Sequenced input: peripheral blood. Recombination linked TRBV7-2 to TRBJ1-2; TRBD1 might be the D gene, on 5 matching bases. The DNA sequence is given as TGTGCCAGCAGCTTAGCCCAATTACGGGGGGGTGATGGCTACACCTTC. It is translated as CASSLAQLRGGDGYTF.